The entry below gives a single TCR beta chain sequence along with its context. The antigen is not known. The repertoire was sequenced with immunoSEQ multiplex PCR; TCRdb's copy has only in-frame clones and lacks some. The table lists tens of thousands of clones, 80% to 90% of them singletons. This sample stems from a study of OX40 agonist ivuxolimab in advanced cancers. Across the study: Subjects had a mean age of about 60 years, with a range of roughly 20 to 79; just over 80% were male. Study-level results: CD8+ T cells averaged more expanded clones than CD4+.

Germline V gene data show CDR1 as SEHNR and CDR2 as FQNEAQ (reference sequence). Trimming at V came to 4 bases and at J to 4 bases, leaving 11 bases not matched to a gene. The CDR3 totals 18 residues. The V and J genes are TRBV7-9 and TRBJ2-3, with 13 bases matching TRBD2. The TCR comes from an adult with an advanced solid tumor such as melanoma, head and neck, liver or kidney cancer. Sequences were derived from CD4+ or CD8+ T cells sorted from blood, sampled in a trial of the OX40 agonist ivuxolimab. The CDR3 region is CASSSPPGLAGKADTQYF. For the CDR3, the DNA is TGTGCCAGCAGCTCCCCCCCGGGACTAGCGGGGAAGGCAGATACGCAGTATTTT. Drawing the rest from reference TRBV7-9 and TRBJ2-3, the complete variable domain is DTGVSQNPRHKITKRGQNVTFRCDPISEHNRLYWYRQTLGQGPEFLTYFQNEAQLEKSRLLSDRFSAERPKGSFSTLEIQRTEQGDSAMYLCASSSPPGLAGKADTQYFGPGTRLTVL.